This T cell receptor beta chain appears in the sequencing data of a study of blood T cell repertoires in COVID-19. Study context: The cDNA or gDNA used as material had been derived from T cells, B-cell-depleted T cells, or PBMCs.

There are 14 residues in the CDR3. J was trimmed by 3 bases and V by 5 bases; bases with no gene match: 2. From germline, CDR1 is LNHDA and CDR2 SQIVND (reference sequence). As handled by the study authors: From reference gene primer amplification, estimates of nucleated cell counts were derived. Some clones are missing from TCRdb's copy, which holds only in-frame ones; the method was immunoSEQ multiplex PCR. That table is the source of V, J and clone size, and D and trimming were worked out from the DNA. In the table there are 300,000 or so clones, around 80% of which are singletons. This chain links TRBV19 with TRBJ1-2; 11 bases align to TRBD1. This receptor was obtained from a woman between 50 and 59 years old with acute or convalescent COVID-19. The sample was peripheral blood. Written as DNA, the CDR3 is TGTGCCAGTAGTCGGGACAGGGGGGACTATGGCTACACCTTC. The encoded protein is CASSRDRGDYGYTF. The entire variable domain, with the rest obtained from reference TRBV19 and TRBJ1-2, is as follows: DGGITQSPKYLFRKEGQNVTLSCEQNLNHDAMYWYRQDPGQGLRLIYYSQIVNDFQKGDIAEGYSVSREKKESFPLTVTSAQKNPTAFYLCASSRDRGDYGYTFGSGTRLTVV.